The entry that follows covers one T cell receptor beta chain sequence. Its antigen is undetermined. V lost 5 bases and J 1 base, leaving 9 bases between the germline ends. The germline CDR1 and CDR2 sequences are LNHDA and SQIVND (reference sequence). CDR3 length equals 15 residues. These data are taken from a study of shared clonotypes between healthy human individuals. Whole-study results and caveats: Researchers found naive subsets generally carried larger estimated richness than memory subsets.

Deep-level settings were used for running the assay. TCRdb keeps only in-frame clones here, not all; method: immunoSEQ multiplex PCR. This sample yields about 2,500,000 clones, of which roughly 92% are seen a single time; roughly 0.14% belongs to the top ten. The donors were adults (healthy and HIV-negative) with no recent acute infections or vaccinations. The CD4+ fraction was divided into a CD45RA+ naive subset and a CD45RA-negative memory subset. This TCR derives from a man younger than 35 in good health. The chain joins TRBV19 to TRBJ2-6; D not resolved. The specimen was naive CD4+ T cells sorted from blood. Subset described: CD45RA+ positively selected. CDR3 sequence reads: CASSLGSSGANVLTF. CDR3 in DNA: TGTGCCAGTAGTTTAGGAAGTTCTGGGGCCAACGTCCTGACTTTC.